At least ten counts were recorded for the clone carrying this T cell receptor beta chain. The time point is: persistent/refractory GD, antithyroid drugs over 5 years with positive TRAb. PBMCs provided the RNA from which the TCR library was made. The entry originates in a study of regulatory T cells in long-lasting Graves disease. The junction had 0 bases not matched to a gene; V was cut back by 2 bases and J by 0 bases. This CDR3 contains 14 residues. Looked up from germline, CDR1 is MNHEY and CDR2 is SVGAGI. Arm-PCR of CDR3 regions with iRepertoire HTBI primers generated TCR beta libraries. TCRdb independently ran MiXCR on the multiplex PCR reads; one entry per CDR3 protein. The sample contains roughly 500,000 distinct CDR3 sequences, around 20% of which appear only once.

This receptor was taken from a female donor with Graves disease. J is TRBJ1-2 and V is TRBV6-5; TRBD1 aligns across 7 bases. Sequences were derived from peripheral blood mononuclear cells (PBMCs), sampled when the disease was refractory, from a patient treated with antithyroid drugs. The CDR3 DNA is TGTGCCAGCAGTTACACAGGGGCTAACTATGGCTACACCTTC. Translating it yields CASSYTGANYGYTF.